This TCR beta chain was captured by sequencing in a study of blood T cell repertoires in COVID-19 (dated by TCRdb to about 2020). About the investigation overall: Samples from collaborators originated in the United States, Italy and Spain and spanned both the acute and convalescent phases of COVID-19. The material from the prospective study consisted of cDNA or gDNA derived from T cells, B-cell-depleted T cells, or PBMCs. The dataset comprised deeply sampled blood TCRbeta repertoires from subjects exposed to, actively infected with, or recovered from COVID-19. The repertoires were released in a freely available public database meant as a resource for research on the immune response to SARS-CoV-2. Samples were obtained from the ongoing ImmuneRACE study (first 160 participants) and from over a thousand subjects provided by 6 global collaborators. The sample metadata nearly always contained a de-identified subject ID, COVID-19 status, age in years and sex. Where available, HLA class I and class II types were taken from metadata supplied by the sample provider and were not determined by assay-based typing.

General study outcomes and caveats: The quantity of clinical and demographic metadata differed by source and by participant and was supplied without curation.

The junction shows trimming of 7 bases on V and 4 bases on J, and the gene matches do not reach 14 bases of it. From its cysteine to its phenylalanine, the CDR3 spans 15 amino acids. The sequence is cut down to CDR3 DNA, 45 bases in frame from base 1. The germline V gene supplies CDR1 SQVTM and CDR2 ANQGSEA. To note about this clone: Its antigen target is currently unknown. Base qualities are not provided; no much larger clone lies one nucleotide away.

TCRbeta CDR3 regions were amplified from genomic DNA by means of the immunoSEQ Assay, a bias-controlled multiplex PCR. In the source study's methods: The number of nucleated cells in each sample was estimated by amplification of reference gene primers within the assay. To quantify the absolute abundance of each unique TCRbeta CDR3 rearrangement, sequence reads were collapsed and filtered. For each sample, productive Simpson clonality was calculated as the square root of Simpson's diversity index across productive rearrangements. This immuneACCESS table, as held by TCRdb, lists in-frame sequences with V and J called but not all clones. Of the missing ones, under half trace to an unresolved V gene in checked studies; the others have no known cause. V and J calls and clone size come straight from that table; D and trimming were deduced from the DNA. The sample table records almost 200,000 clones; more than 80% of these occur just once. Clones ranked in the top ten supply approximately 8.1% of the sample.

Enrolling through a virtual design, the prospective study's participants ranged in age from roughly 18 to 100 years and lived across roughly 24 United States geographic areas. To assign participants to cohorts, the prospective study relied on clinical history that participants themselves reported in a screening survey and a study questionnaire. For ImmuneRACE Cohort 3, a participant was defined as recovered based on two consecutive negative NP/OP PCR tests, clearance by a healthcare professional, or resolution of symptoms. In the prospective study, mobile phlebotomists collected whole blood, serum and a nasopharyngeal or oropharyngeal swab from each participant. Participants in the prospective study had the option to provide additional blood draws and questionnaires over a 2-month period. Before DNA extraction, prospective study blood samples were shipped either frozen or at room temperature.

The TCR sequence derives from a young woman who had recovered from COVID-19. Recombination joined TRBV29-1 with TRBJ2-3, with TRBD1 matching 7 junction bases. Specimen: PBMCs or T cells enriched from blood (not recorded which). The CDR3 is CSAEPPRQGADTQYF. The DNA sequence reads TGCAGCGCGGAACCCCCCCGGCAGGGGGCAGATACGCAGTATTTT.